These T cell receptor beta chains were read from a single sample in a study of blood T cell repertoires in COVID-19. Method: immunoSEQ multiplex PCR; TCRdb's copy keeps in-frame clones and lacks some. The top ten clones hold 7.2% of a sample with around 63,000 clones, more than 70% of them seen once. Sequenced: peripheral blood. These receptors all come from a man in his 60s with acute or convalescent COVID-19. CDR3s leave out the opening cysteine and the closing phenylalanine or tryptophan. Each record gives: CDR3 protein, V gene, clone size, J gene. A row's size may be missing; if present it is once, few, many or a size class.

cdr3_aa: ATSRDKTAVSNQPQH
v_call: TRBV15
clone_size: .
j_call: TRBJ1-5

cdr3_aa: ASRGPPEQF
v_call: TRBV19
clone_size: .
j_call: TRBJ2-1

cdr3_aa: ASSTGTSGGQF
v_call: TRBV6-5
clone_size: .
j_call: TRBJ2-1

cdr3_aa: ASSQVVNTEAF
v_call: TRBV4-1
clone_size: .
j_call: TRBJ1-1

cdr3_aa: ASSTRVTEAF
v_call: TRBV7-2
clone_size: .
j_call: TRBJ1-1

cdr3_aa: ASSSPGGRTYEQY
v_call: TRBV2
clone_size: .
j_call: TRBJ2-7

cdr3_aa: ASSRTSGGAGEQF
v_call: TRBV27
clone_size: .
j_call: TRBJ2-1

cdr3_aa: ASSQDGYNSPLH
v_call: TRBV3-1/TRBV3-2
clone_size: once
j_call: TRBJ1-6

cdr3_aa: AWTVTGAGNTIY
v_call: TRBV30
clone_size: .
j_call: TRBJ1-3

cdr3_aa: ASSADRGRMYEQY
v_call: TRBV6-5
clone_size: .
j_call: TRBJ2-7

cdr3_aa: ASSPEGQGERGYT
v_call: TRBV28
clone_size: few
j_call: TRBJ1-2

cdr3_aa: ASSTPTGWQETQY
v_call: TRBV9
clone_size: .
j_call: TRBJ2-5

cdr3_aa: AWARGTEAF
v_call: TRBV30
clone_size: .
j_call: TRBJ1-1

cdr3_aa: ASSSDSLVQSYEQY
v_call: TRBV6-5
clone_size: .
j_call: TRBJ2-7

cdr3_aa: ASSAGGLGGNSPLH
v_call: TRBV10-1
clone_size: .
j_call: TRBJ1-6

cdr3_aa: ATSRDRGRNDGYT
v_call: TRBV15
clone_size: .
j_call: TRBJ1-2

cdr3_aa: AISESGRANTEAF
v_call: TRBV10-3
clone_size: .
j_call: TRBJ1-1

cdr3_aa: ASKLEDTQTGELF
v_call: TRBV6-4
clone_size: few
j_call: TRBJ2-2

cdr3_aa: ASSSMGTQY
v_call: TRBV7-9
clone_size: .
j_call: TRBJ2-5

cdr3_aa: ASSNRDTSYEQY
v_call: TRBV6-5
clone_size: .
j_call: TRBJ2-7

cdr3_aa: ASSSRYTEAF
v_call: TRBV6-1
clone_size: .
j_call: TRBJ1-1

cdr3_aa: ASIAGVVFRNNEQF
v_call: TRBV2
clone_size: .
j_call: TRBJ2-1

cdr3_aa: AWRVAADTEAF
v_call: TRBV30
clone_size: .
j_call: TRBJ1-1

cdr3_aa: ASSIRAGENNEQF
v_call: TRBV19
clone_size: .
j_call: TRBJ2-1

cdr3_aa: ATSRQSGTGSSYEQY
v_call: TRBV15
clone_size: once
j_call: TRBJ2-7

cdr3_aa: ATSPGDKPRNEQF
v_call: TRBV24-1
clone_size: .
j_call: TRBJ2-1

cdr3_aa: ASSYFSPPRRETQY
v_call: TRBV6-5
clone_size: .
j_call: TRBJ2-5

cdr3_aa: ASSPVSGPQH
v_call: TRBV18
clone_size: few
j_call: TRBJ1-5

cdr3_aa: ASSATGSHQPQH
v_call: TRBV2
clone_size: .
j_call: TRBJ1-5

cdr3_aa: ASRTSGGALEQY
v_call: TRBV28
clone_size: .
j_call: TRBJ2-7

cdr3_aa: ASSLGLVGTGELF
v_call: TRBV5-8
clone_size: .
j_call: TRBJ2-2

cdr3_aa: ASSFRPGGGTEAF
v_call: TRBV11-2
clone_size: .
j_call: TRBJ1-1

cdr3_aa: ASSMNTEAF
v_call: TRBV6-5
clone_size: few
j_call: TRBJ1-1

cdr3_aa: ASSERQGVNQPQH
v_call: TRBV6-1
clone_size: few
j_call: TRBJ1-5

cdr3_aa: ASSLLAGEQY
v_call: TRBV5-4
clone_size: .
j_call: TRBJ2-7

cdr3_aa: ASSPQRMNTEAF
v_call: TRBV3-1/TRBV3-2
clone_size: .
j_call: TRBJ1-1

cdr3_aa: ASSSLSTVTYEQY
v_call: TRBV6-1
clone_size: .
j_call: TRBJ2-7

cdr3_aa: ASSEQGMNEQY
v_call: TRBV2
clone_size: few
j_call: TRBJ2-7

cdr3_aa: AWTQGSLEQY
v_call: TRBV30
clone_size: few
j_call: TRBJ2-7

cdr3_aa: ASSYGQGDYGYT
v_call: TRBV7-9
clone_size: .
j_call: TRBJ1-2

cdr3_aa: ASRGQGSSYEQY
v_call: TRBV19
clone_size: .
j_call: TRBJ2-7

cdr3_aa: ASSLDSSTEAF
v_call: TRBV11-2
clone_size: few
j_call: TRBJ1-1

cdr3_aa: ASSLTGTGWTDTQY
v_call: TRBV28
clone_size: .
j_call: TRBJ2-3

cdr3_aa: ASSQILAASYEQY
v_call: TRBV3-1/TRBV3-2
clone_size: few
j_call: TRBJ2-7

cdr3_aa: ASSPRAGETQY
v_call: TRBV5-4
clone_size: once
j_call: TRBJ2-5

cdr3_aa: SASGPPRAETQY
v_call: TRBV20-1
clone_size: .
j_call: TRBJ2-5

cdr3_aa: ASSSDRGLGEAF
v_call: TRBV6-5
clone_size: .
j_call: TRBJ1-1

cdr3_aa: ATSDPGLADGANVLT
v_call: TRBV24-1
clone_size: .
j_call: TRBJ2-6

cdr3_aa: ASSEKGRGTGNTIY
v_call: TRBV7-3
clone_size: .
j_call: TRBJ1-3